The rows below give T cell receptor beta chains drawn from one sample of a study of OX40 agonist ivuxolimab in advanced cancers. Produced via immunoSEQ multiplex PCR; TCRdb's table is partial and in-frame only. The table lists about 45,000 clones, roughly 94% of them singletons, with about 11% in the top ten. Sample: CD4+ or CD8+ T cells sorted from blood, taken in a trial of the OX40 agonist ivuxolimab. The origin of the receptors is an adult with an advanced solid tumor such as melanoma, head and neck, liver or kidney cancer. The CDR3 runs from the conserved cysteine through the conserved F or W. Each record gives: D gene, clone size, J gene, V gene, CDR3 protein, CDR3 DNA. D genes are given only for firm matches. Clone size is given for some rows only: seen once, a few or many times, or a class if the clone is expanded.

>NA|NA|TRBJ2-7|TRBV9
CASSPGDSSYEQYF
TGTGCCAGCAGCCCTGGGGATAGCTCCTACGAGCAGTACTTC
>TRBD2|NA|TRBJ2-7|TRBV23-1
CASSQTSRRAGGGSEQYF
TGCGCCAGCAGTCAGACCTCTAGGAGGGCGGGAGGGGGATCGGAGCAGTACTTC
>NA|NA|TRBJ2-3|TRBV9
CASSVGLRGHTDTQYF
TGTGCCAGCAGCGTAGGGTTGAGAGGACACACAGATACGCAGTATTTT
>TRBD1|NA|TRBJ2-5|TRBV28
CASSQDRVETQYF
TGTGCCAGCAGCCAGGACAGGGTGGAGACCCAGTACTTC
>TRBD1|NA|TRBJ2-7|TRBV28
CASSLRPARGSSYEQYF
TGTGCCAGCAGTTTAAGGCCGGCCAGGGGGAGCTCCTACGAGCAGTACTTC
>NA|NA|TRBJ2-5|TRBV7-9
CASSSWTDQETQYF
TGTGCCAGCAGCTCCTGGACAGACCAAGAGACCCAGTACTTC
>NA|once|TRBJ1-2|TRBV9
CASSVYPPRRGYGYTF
TGTGCCAGCAGCGTATACCCCCCAAGGAGAGGGTATGGCTACACCTTC
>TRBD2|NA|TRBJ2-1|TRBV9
CASSLQGLGAGMYNEQFF
TGTGCCAGCAGTCTCCAGGGCCTCGGAGCGGGAATGTACAATGAGCAGTTCTTC
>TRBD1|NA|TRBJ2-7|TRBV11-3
CASSFGTGYSYEQYF
TGTGCCAGCAGCTTCGGGACAGGGTATTCCTACGAGCAGTACTTC
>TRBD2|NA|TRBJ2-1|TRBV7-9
CASSFSGLAGGDEQFF
TGTGCCAGCAGCTTTTCAGGACTAGCGGGAGGTGATGAGCAGTTCTTC
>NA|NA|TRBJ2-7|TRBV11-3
CASSFEGRAYEQYF
TGTGCCAGCAGCTTCGAGGGCAGGGCCTACGAGCAGTACTTC
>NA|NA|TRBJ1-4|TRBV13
CASSLGRSEINEKLFF
TGTGCCAGCAGCTTAGGCCGGTCGGAAATAAATGAAAAACTGTTTTTT
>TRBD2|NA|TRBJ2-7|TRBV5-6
CASSPRLAGGPGYF
TGTGCCAGCAGCCCACGACTAGCGGGAGGGCCGGGGTACTTC
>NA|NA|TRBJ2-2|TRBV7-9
CASPGQQNTGELFF
TGTGCCAGCCCCGGGCAGCAGAACACCGGGGAGCTGTTTTTT
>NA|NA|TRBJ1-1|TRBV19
CASSIGHTEAFF
TGTGCCAGTAGTATCGGCCACACTGAAGCTTTCTTT